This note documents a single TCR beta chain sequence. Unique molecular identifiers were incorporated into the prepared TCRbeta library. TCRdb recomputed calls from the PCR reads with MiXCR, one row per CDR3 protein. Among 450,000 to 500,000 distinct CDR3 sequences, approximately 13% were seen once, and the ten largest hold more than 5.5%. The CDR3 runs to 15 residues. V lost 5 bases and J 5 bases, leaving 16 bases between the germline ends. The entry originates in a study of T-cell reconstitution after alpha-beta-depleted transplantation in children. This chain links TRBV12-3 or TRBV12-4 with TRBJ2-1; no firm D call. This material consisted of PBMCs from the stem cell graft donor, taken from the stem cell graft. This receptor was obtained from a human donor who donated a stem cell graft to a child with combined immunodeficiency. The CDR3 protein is CASSTASTPHNEQFF. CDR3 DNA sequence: TGTGCCAGCAGTACGGCCTCTACTCCACACAATGAGCAGTTCTTC.